Detailed here is one T cell receptor (beta chain). Specified time point: time of PML onset. This sample was included in a study of multiple sclerosis patients with progressive multifocal leukoencephalopathy. Assay used: immunoSEQ multiplex PCR; TCRdb lists only in-frame clones, some missing. This table has roughly 28,000 clones, roughly 85% appearing once. Trimming removed 7 bases at V and 2 bases at J, with 12 bases between. This CDR3 comprises 15 residues. Germline loops: CDR1 LNHDA, CDR2 SQIVND (reference sequence). V and J are TRBV19 and TRBJ1-6; D ambiguous. The source is a woman in her twenties or thirties with progressive multifocal leukoencephalopathy. The sequences come from PBMCs, collected from a patient treated with natalizumab. CDR3 sequence (DNA): TGTGCCAGTAAGATGGCATTGCCCTATAATTCACCCCTCCACTTT. Translation gives CASKMALPYNSPLHF.